This TCR beta chain was observed in a study of T cell responses to AZD1222 COVID-19 vaccine. V gave up 6 bases and J gave up 3 bases, with 6 bases separating them. This CDR3 is 13 amino acids long. Germline V gene data show CDR1 as MNHEY and CDR2 as SVGAGI. As to this clone: Its antigen is still unknown.

Study conclusions and caveats: A reported finding is that nearly half of spike-specific TCRs target unmutated variant regions.

Sequencing used immunoSEQ multiplex PCR; TCRdb keeps in-frame clones, though not all of them. The data hold 130,000 to 150,000 clones, with around 90% observed a single time. The sample here was peripheral blood, taken on day 0 of AZD1222 vaccination. The rearrangement joins TRBV6-5 to TRBJ2-6, with no clear D. The sequence came from an adult in good health. The CDR3 loop reads CASRGFGANVLTF. In nucleotides, the CDR3 is TGTGCCAGCAGGGGCTTTGGGGCCAACGTCCTGACTTTC.